The 10 T cell receptor beta chains in this list originate from one sample, sequenced in a study of tissue T cells after allogeneic stem cell transplantation. The time point was: mouse harvest day 7 after allogeneic transplant. Tail vein injection delivered 10^7 T-cell-depleted bone marrow cells and 10^6 splenic CD5+ T cells. The method was immunoSEQ multiplex PCR; TCRdb's version includes in-frame clones alone and lacks a portion of them. The data show about 3,700 clones, 50% seen once. The sequenced sample consisted of lymph node tissue. The source is a female BALB/c mouse given C57BL/6 T cells with graft-versus-host disease after an allogeneic hematopoietic cell transplant.

A few counts support this clone. Gene names refer to mouse genes. The read ends 1 residue before the CDR3 terminus; that terminus is restored from the germline J gene. This chain connects TRBV26 to TRBJ2-1; no clear D gene. The germline V gene has CDR1 KGHPV and CDR2 FQNQEV (reference sequence). The CDR3 contains 11 residues. Trimming shortened V by 4 bases and J by 7 bases, and 5 bases separated the two germline ends. The covered CDR3 bases are TGTGCCAGCAGTCACCAGGCTGAGCAGTTC. As protein: CASSHQAEQF. The CDR3 in full is CASSHQAEQFF.

In the case of this clone: Gene names are mouse gene names. The CDR3 extends 1 residue past the end of the read, so its final part is completed from the germline J gene. This chain joins TRBV16 and TRBJ1-2; maybe TRBD1 (6 bases). This CDR3 region has 11 residues. Trimming pared 5 bases from V and 8 bases from J, leaving 9 bases between. Germline CDR1 and CDR2: SGHSA and FRNQAP. The sequenced part of the CDR3 DNA is TGTGCAAGCAGCGGGCAGGGGGACTACACC. This codes for CASSGQGDYT. The entire CDR3 reads CASSGQGDYTF.

This clone was recorded only once. Germline and genes: mouse. The read comes to an end 1 residue before the CDR3 does, leaving the germline J gene to fill in the end. This chain joins TRBV3 and TRBJ2-4; TRBD1 might be the D (6 bases). Germline V lookup: CDR1 SNHLY, CDR2 FYNGKV (reference sequence). CDR3 length: 13 amino acids. V was clipped by 4 bases and J by 4 bases, with 9 bases between them. The sequenced part of the CDR3 DNA is TGTGCCAGCAGCTCCGGGACAAAAAACACCTTGTAC. Amino acids: CASSSGTKNTLY. The entire CDR3 sequence reads CASSSGTKNTLYF.

This clone has a handful of counts. Germline and genes here are mouse. The read falls 1 residue short of the CDR3 end, and the missing part is taken from the germline J gene. The chain uses TRBV23 and TRBJ1-4; the DNA was not compared with TRBD1, the D call given in the table. The germline V gene encodes CDR1 KGHTA and CDR2 FQNQQP. CDR3 length: 14 amino acids. The sequenced CDR3 bases are TGCTCCAGCAGTCATGGACATTCCAACGAAAGATTATTT. It specifies CSSSHGHSNERLF. The CDR3 as a whole reads CSSSHGHSNERLFF.

Of note for this clone: The gene symbols are mouse symbols. The read terminates 1 residue ahead of where the CDR3 ends, so the germline J gene completes it. V and J are TRBV29 and TRBJ2-5; 7 bases are a match to TRBD1. Germline trimming cut 6 bases from V and 3 bases from J; bases unmatched to any gene: 6. CDR3 length: 14 amino acids. CDR1 MSHET and CDR2 SYDVDS come from the germline V gene. Incomplete CDR3 DNA: TGTGCTAGCAGCCTTCTGGGACAGCAAGACACCCAGTAC. As protein: CASSLLGQQDTQY. The CDR3 in full is CASSLLGQQDTQYF.

With regard to this clone: Germline and genes here are mouse. Coverage ceases 1 residue before the CDR3 finishes, and the germline J gene fills in the end. J is TRBJ2-7 and V is TRBV16; D remains unclear. Germline V gives CDR1 SGHSA, CDR2 FRNQAP. The CDR3 has 12 amino acids. Trimming pared 0 bases from V and 4 bases from J, leaving 4 bases between. The CDR3: CASSLDRYEQYF. The sequenced part of the CDR3 DNA is TGTGCAAGCAGCTTAGACAGGTATGAACAGTAC.

Details on this clone: Mouse names are used for the genes. The CDR3 reads CASGGQGAGTGQLYF. The sequenced part of the CDR3 DNA is TGTGCCAGCGGTGGACAGGGGGCAGGCACCGGGCAGCTCTAC. The chain recombines TRBV13-2 with TRBJ2-2; TRBD1 matches 10 bases. The CDR3 end lies 1 residue beyond the end of the read and is filled in from the germline J gene. J gave up 4 bases and V 3 bases, and 3 bases lay outside the gene matches. The CDR3 runs to 15 residues. Germline V gives CDR1 NNHNN, CDR2 SYGAGS (reference sequence).

This clone was detected only a few times. Gene names refer to mouse genes. Read sequence stops 1 residue before the CDR3 end, and the germline J gene provides the missing end. V and J are TRBV26 and TRBJ2-7; the match to TRBD1 covers 7 bases. This CDR3 region has 11 residues. The germline V gene has CDR1 KGHPV and CDR2 FQNQEV (reference sequence). Losses at the gene ends were 8 bases for V and 4 bases for J; bases not matched to a gene: 2. The CDR3 sequence: CASATGYEQYF. Partial CDR3 DNA: TGTGCCAGCGCGACAGGGTATGAACAGTAC.

Remarks on this clone: Any gene name here is a mouse gene name. The read ends 1 residue shy of where the CDR3 ends; the end is completed using the germline J gene. The J gene is TRBJ2-7, the V gene TRBV5; D remains unclear. V lost 0 bases, J lost 0 bases, and 6 bases lay in between. Germline CDR1 is LGHNA and CDR2 is YNLKQL (reference sequence). The CDR3 runs to 14 residues. The DNA read from the CDR3 is TGTGCCAGCAGCCAAGAGTGGAGCTCCTATGAACAGTAC. It yields the protein CASSQEWSSYEQY. The full CDR3 is CASSQEWSSYEQYF.

As for this clone: Mouse gene names and germline throughout. The read terminates 1 residue before the CDR3 end, so the remaining end is supplied by the germline J gene. The chain joins TRBV5 to TRBJ2-5, with a possible D match to TRBD2 (5 bases). Germline-derived CDR1 and CDR2 are LGHNA and YNLKQL (reference sequence). There are 15 residues in the CDR3. V was cut by 0 bases and J by 0 bases, with 7 bases left in between. Incomplete CDR3 DNA: TGTGCCAGCAGCCAAGACTGGGTTAACCAAGACACCCAGTAC. Its translation: CASSQDWVNQDTQY. The entire CDR3 reads CASSQDWVNQDTQYF.